What follows are 21 T cell receptor beta chains derived from one specimen sequenced in a study of cytomegalovirus exposure and HLA in healthy donors. It was with 60 Vbeta and 13 Jbeta primers that the PCR ran. Some clones are missing from TCRdb's copy, which holds only in-frame ones; the method was immunoSEQ multiplex PCR. The repertoire has approximately 200,000 clones, approximately 87% of them found once; the top ten carry around 1.4%. The sample taken for sequencing was PBMCs. The receptors were gathered from a human donor in good health.

This clone was detected only once. The genes are TRBV5-4 and TRBJ1-2; possibly TRBD1 for D (5 bases). Between the trimmed V and J ends, which lost 0 bases and 6 bases, there was a span of 9 bases. Germline assignment: CDR1 SGHNT and CDR2 YYREEE (reference sequence). The CDR3 totals 13 residues. CDR3 amino acids: CASSLAGNHGYTF. CDR3 coding DNA: TGTGCCAGCAGCTTGGCAGGGAACCATGGCTACACCTTC.

V is TRBV6-5 and J is TRBJ2-1, with 9 bases identical to TRBD2. V shed 2 bases, J shed 6 bases, and the junction held 5 bases outside the gene matches. The CDR3 length is 15 residues. CDR1 and CDR2 (germline): MNHEY, SVGAGI. CDR3 residues: CASSYGAGGGNEQFF. CDR3 DNA: TGTGCCAGCAGTTACGGCGCGGGGGGGGGCAATGAGCAGTTCTTC.

The chain recombines TRBV7-9 with TRBJ1-1; 9 bases line up with TRBD1. The CDR3 runs to 15 residues. Germline lookup yields CDR1 SEHNR and CDR2 FQNEAQ (reference sequence). The trim removed 5 bases at V and 7 bases at J, leaving 11 bases unmatched. The CDR3 spells CASSDRGIGQSEAFF. Written as DNA, the CDR3 is TGTGCCAGCAGCGACAGGGGGATAGGGCAAAGTGAAGCTTTCTTT. The full variable domain, in which reference TRBV7-9 and TRBJ1-1 provide the parts outside the CDR3, is DTGVSQNPRHKITKRGQNVTFRCDPISEHNRLYWYRQTLGQGPEFLTYFQNEAQLEKSRLLSDRFSAERPKGSFSTLEIQRTEQGDSAMYLCASSDRGIGQSEAFFGQGTRLTVV.

CDR3 sequence: CASSEEPDTDTQYF. The CDR3 DNA follows: TGTGCCAGCAGTGAAGAGCCTGACACAGATACGCAGTATTTT. The J gene is TRBJ2-3, the V gene TRBV2, with D hard to call. Germline CDR1 and CDR2: SNHLY and FYNNEI. The V end lost 1 base, the J end lost 2 bases, and 7 bases lay between the germline ends. CDR3 length equals 14 residues.

The rearrangement joins TRBV5-1 to TRBJ2-7, with 12 bases matching TRBD2. This CDR3 has 18 residues. V gave up 4 bases and J gave up 1 base; unmatched junction bases: 12. The germline gives CDR1 SGHRS, CDR2 YFSETQ. This chain's CDR3 is CASSPMSSGRAQSYEQYF. Here the CDR3 DNA reads TGCGCCAGCAGCCCAATGTCTAGCGGGAGGGCCCAATCCTACGAGCAGTACTTC.

This chain joins TRBV10-3 and TRBJ2-3; TRBD2 aligns across 9 bases. Germline assignment: CDR1 ENHRY and CDR2 SYGVKD. CDR3 length: 18 residues. Trimming removed 0 bases from V and 5 bases from J; junction bases left unmatched: 12. The CDR3 bases are TGTGCCATCAGTGAGTCGTCAGGTCTAGCGGGACGGATAGATACGCAGTATTTT. Amino acid sequence: CAISESSGLAGRIDTQYF.

The chain couples TRBV7-2 to TRBJ2-3; tentative D call: TRBD1 (5 bases). CDR1 and CDR2 from the germline V gene are SGHTA and FQGNSA. The CDR3 is 15 amino acids. V was clipped by 5 bases and J by 0 bases, with 12 bases between them. The CDR3 coding sequence is TGTGCCAGCAGCCGGTGGGGCCCCAGCACAGATACGCAGTATTTT. As protein: CASSRWGPSTDTQYF. Complete variable domain (other parts from reference TRBV7-2 and TRBJ2-3): GAGVSQSPSNKVTEKGKDVELRCDPISGHTALYWYRQSLGQGLEFLIYFQGNSAPDKSGLPSDRFSAERTGGSVSTLTIQRTQQEDSAVYLCASSRWGPSTDTQYFGPGTRLTVL.

This clone was observed once. V and J are TRBV19 and TRBJ1-3, with a weak D call TRBD1 (6 bases). This CDR3 has 17 amino acids. The germline V gene has CDR1 LNHDA and CDR2 SQIVND (reference sequence). The V end lost 3 bases, the J end lost 0 bases, and 15 bases lay between the germline ends. The CDR3 region is CASSMERTDISGNTIYF. The CDR3 DNA is TGTGCCAGTAGTATGGAGCGGACAGATATCTCTGGAAACACCATATATTTT.

The chain carries TRBV4-2 and TRBJ1-1, with a possible D match to TRBD1 (6 bases). CDR1 and CDR2 from the germline V gene are LGHNA and YNFKEQ. Trimming left V 4 bases short and J 6 bases short, with 15 bases between. The CDR3 is 14 amino acids. The CDR3 DNA reads TGTGCCAGCAGCCTGGGTGCGGGGGGGCCTGAAGCTTTCTTT. Encoded protein: CASSLGAGGPEAFF.

For this clone: The junction differs from germline at one of its ends, possibly a read error. The genes are TRBV7-9 and TRBJ1-2, with D hard to call. There are 11 residues in the CDR3. The germline gives CDR1 SEHNR, CDR2 FQNEAQ (reference sequence). The CDR3 sequence: CSSSSDYGYTF. CDR3 in DNA: TGTTCCAGCAGCTCCGACTATGGCTACACCTTC.

Written as DNA, the CDR3 is TGTGCCAGCAGCTTACAAGGCCAGGTCGGTGAAAAACTGTTTTTT. Protein: CASSLQGQVGEKLFF. The gene calls are TRBV7-9 and TRBJ1-4, with D uncertain. The CDR3 has 15 amino acids. The germline V and J ends were trimmed by 2 bases and 7 bases, with 14 bases remaining between them. Germline V gene data show CDR1 as SEHNR and CDR2 as FQNEAQ (reference sequence).

V usage is TRBV27 and J usage is TRBJ1-5, with a possible D match to TRBD1 (5 bases). Germline CDR1 is MNHEY and CDR2 is SMNVEV (reference sequence). V lost 0 bases and J lost 9, with 15 bases in between. The length of the CDR3 is 15 residues. The CDR3 loop is CASSLSFAGRTPQHF. For the CDR3, the DNA is TGTGCCAGCAGTTTATCGTTTGCAGGGCGGACGCCCCAGCATTTT.

V usage is TRBV2 and J usage is TRBJ2-3; 10 bases agree with TRBD2. Unmatched junction bases numbered 4, after V lost 7 bases and J lost 3 bases. CDR3 length: 14 amino acids. Germline CDR1 and CDR2: SNHLY and FYNNEI. DNA for the CDR3: TGTGCCAGCACGGGGACTAGCGTGACAGATACGCAGTATTTT. Translated: CASTGTSVTDTQYF.

V usage is TRBV19 and J usage is TRBJ2-3; D might be TRBD1 (8 bases). This CDR3 contains 14 residues. Trimming shortened V by 9 bases and J by 4 bases, and 17 bases separated the two germline ends. Germline V gives CDR1 LNHDA, CDR2 SQIVND (reference sequence). The CDR3 reads CASSDRGGSDTQYF. Here the CDR3 DNA reads TGTGCCAGCTCCGACAGGGGAGGGTCAGATACGCAGTATTTT.

V and J are TRBV23-1 and TRBJ1-1; no definite D call. TRBV23-1 has ORF status, its function being uncertain. This CDR3 has 14 amino acids. The V end was cut by 4 bases, the J end by 1 base, with 10 bases between. CDR3 loop: CASSRHSPNTEAFF. The CDR3, as DNA: TGCGCCAGCAGTCGTCACAGTCCGAACACTGAAGCTTTCTTT.

V and J are TRBV7-3 and TRBJ1-2; 8 positions agree with TRBD1. Looked up from germline, CDR1 is SGHTA and CDR2 is FQGTGA. The CDR3 spans 14 residues. V lost 2 bases, J lost 6 bases, and 5 bases stayed unmatched. CDR3 nucleotides: TGTGCCAGCAGCTTATCCGGACAGGGCGATGGCTACACCTTC. It yields the protein CASSLSGQGDGYTF.

The chain has TRBV30 and TRBJ2-1; D perhaps matches TRBD1 (6 bases). This CDR3 comprises 11 residues. From germline, CDR1 is GTSNPN and CDR2 SVGIG (reference sequence). V gave up 3 bases and J gave up 8 bases, with 8 bases separating them. The CDR3 loop reads CAWRQGDEQFF. CDR3 DNA: TGTGCCTGGAGACAGGGCGATGAGCAGTTCTTC.

This clone was recorded a few times. This chain uses TRBV7-9 with TRBJ1-4; maybe TRBD1 (5 bases). Germline CDR1 SEHNR, CDR2 FQNEAQ (reference sequence). Trimming stripped 3 bases from V and 8 bases from J, with 10 bases between. The CDR3 consists of 13 residues. CDR3 residues: CASSFQGGEKLFF. The CDR3 coding sequence is TGTGCCAGCAGCTTTCAGGGTGGCGAAAAACTGTTTTTT.

The chain links TRBV5-4 to TRBJ2-1, with D unclear. Trimming left V 4 bases short and J 3 bases short, with 5 bases between. The CDR3 consists of 12 residues. Germline loops: CDR1 SGHNT, CDR2 YYREEE (reference sequence). The CDR3: CASSPGYNEQFF. The CDR3 DNA follows: TGTGCCAGCAGCCCGGGCTACAATGAGCAGTTCTTC.

This chain joins TRBV30 and TRBJ2-2; D possibly corresponds to TRBD2 (5 bases). Trimming pared 0 bases from V and 2 bases from J, leaving 13 bases between. Germline V gene lookup returns CDR1 GTSNPN and CDR2 SVGIG (reference sequence). This CDR3 contains 16 residues. The CDR3 loop is CAWSVSRTDNTGELFF. The CDR3 DNA follows: TGTGCCTGGAGTGTAAGCCGGACTGATAACACCGGGGAGCTGTTTTTT.

The chain carries TRBV7-6 and TRBJ2-7, with 7 bases that match TRBD2. Germline V gene sequence: CDR1 SGHVS, CDR2 FNYEAQ. The CDR3 is made up of 19 amino acids. The ends lost 4 bases at V and 3 bases at J; junction bases unmatched: 21. The CDR3, as DNA: TGTGCCAGCAGCTCTCTAGCCCCCGTAACGGGACTACGGGGCTACGAGCAGTACTTC. Protein sequence: CASSSLAPVTGLRGYEQYF.